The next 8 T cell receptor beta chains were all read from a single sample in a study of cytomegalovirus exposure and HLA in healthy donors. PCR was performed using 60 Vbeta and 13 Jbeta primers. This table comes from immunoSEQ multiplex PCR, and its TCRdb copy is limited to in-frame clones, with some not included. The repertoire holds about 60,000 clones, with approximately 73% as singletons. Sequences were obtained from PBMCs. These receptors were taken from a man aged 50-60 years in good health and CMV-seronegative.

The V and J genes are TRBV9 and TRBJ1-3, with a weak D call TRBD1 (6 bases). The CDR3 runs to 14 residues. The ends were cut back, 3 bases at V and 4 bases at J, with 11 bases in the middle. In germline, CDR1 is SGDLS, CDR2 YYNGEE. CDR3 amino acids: CASSEGGAGNTIYF. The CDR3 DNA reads TGTGCCAGCAGCGAGGGGGGGGCCGGAAACACCATATATTTT.

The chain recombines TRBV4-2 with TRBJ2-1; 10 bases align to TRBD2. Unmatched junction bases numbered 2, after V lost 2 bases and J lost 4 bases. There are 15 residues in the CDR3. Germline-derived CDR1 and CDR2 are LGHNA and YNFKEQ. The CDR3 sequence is CASSQFSGGYNEQFF. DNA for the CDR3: TGTGCCAGCAGCCAATTTAGCGGGGGGTACAATGAGCAGTTCTTC.

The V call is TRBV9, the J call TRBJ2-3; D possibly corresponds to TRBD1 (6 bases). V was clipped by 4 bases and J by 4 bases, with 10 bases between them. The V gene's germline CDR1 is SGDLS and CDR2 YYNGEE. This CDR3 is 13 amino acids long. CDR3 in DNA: TGTGCCAGCAGCCTCAACAGGGCAGATACGCAGTATTTT. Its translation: CASSLNRADTQYF.

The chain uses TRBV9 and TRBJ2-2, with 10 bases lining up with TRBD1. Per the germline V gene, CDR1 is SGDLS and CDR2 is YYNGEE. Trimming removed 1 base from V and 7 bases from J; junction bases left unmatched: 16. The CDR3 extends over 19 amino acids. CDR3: CASSVSLIDRGRTGGELFF. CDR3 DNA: TGTGCCAGCAGCGTATCCTTGATAGACAGGGGGCGGACAGGCGGGGAGCTGTTTTTT.

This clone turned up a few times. The CDR3 DNA is TGTGCCAGCAGCGAGGGACTAGCGGGGGGGTACGAGCAGTACTTC. It specifies CASSEGLAGGYEQYF. The chain carries TRBV7-9 and TRBJ2-7, with TRBD2 matching 16 bases. V lost 5 bases and J lost 4; bases outside the gene matches: 2. This CDR3 is built from 15 residues. Germline V lookup: CDR1 SEHNR, CDR2 FQNEAQ (reference sequence).

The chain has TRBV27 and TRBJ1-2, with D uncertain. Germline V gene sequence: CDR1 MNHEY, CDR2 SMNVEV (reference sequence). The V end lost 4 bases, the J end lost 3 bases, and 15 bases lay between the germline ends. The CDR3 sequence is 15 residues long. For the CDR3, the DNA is TGTGCCAGCAGTTGGTCTCCCAACCGCGACTATGGCTACACCTTC. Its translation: CASSWSPNRDYGYTF.

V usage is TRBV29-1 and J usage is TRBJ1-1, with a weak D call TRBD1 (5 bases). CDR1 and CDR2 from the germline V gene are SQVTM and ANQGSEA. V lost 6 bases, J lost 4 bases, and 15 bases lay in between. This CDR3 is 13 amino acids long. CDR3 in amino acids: CSVADGGGTEAFF. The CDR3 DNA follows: TGCAGCGTAGCGGACGGGGGAGGCACTGAAGCTTTCTTT.

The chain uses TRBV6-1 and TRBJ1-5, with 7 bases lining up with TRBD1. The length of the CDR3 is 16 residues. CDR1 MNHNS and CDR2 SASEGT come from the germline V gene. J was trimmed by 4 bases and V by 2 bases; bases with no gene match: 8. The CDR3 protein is CASSETTGVRNQPQHF. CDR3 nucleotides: TGTGCCAGCAGTGAAACTACAGGGGTGAGGAATCAGCCCCAGCATTTT.